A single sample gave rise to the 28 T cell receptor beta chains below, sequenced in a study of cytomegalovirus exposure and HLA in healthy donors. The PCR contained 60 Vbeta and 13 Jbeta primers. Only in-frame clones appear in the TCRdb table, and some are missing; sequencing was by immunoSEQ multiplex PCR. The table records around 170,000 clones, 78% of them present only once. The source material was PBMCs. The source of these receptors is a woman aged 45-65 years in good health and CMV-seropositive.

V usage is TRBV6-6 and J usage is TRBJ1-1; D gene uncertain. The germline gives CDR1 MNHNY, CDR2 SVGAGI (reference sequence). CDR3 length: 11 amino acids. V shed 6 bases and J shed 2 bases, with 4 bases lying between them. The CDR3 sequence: CASSPNTEAFF. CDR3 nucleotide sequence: TGTGCCAGCAGCCCTAACACTGAAGCTTTCTTT.

CDR3 bases: TGTGCCAGCAGCCGCGAACCCTCCTACGAGCAGTACTTC. Amino acid sequence: CASSREPSYEQYF. V gene TRBV6-5 combines with J gene TRBJ2-7; no firm D call. Trimming took 6 bases from V and 0 from J, leaving 9 bases between them. The germline CDR1 and CDR2 sequences are MNHEY and SVGAGI. The CDR3 contains 13 residues.

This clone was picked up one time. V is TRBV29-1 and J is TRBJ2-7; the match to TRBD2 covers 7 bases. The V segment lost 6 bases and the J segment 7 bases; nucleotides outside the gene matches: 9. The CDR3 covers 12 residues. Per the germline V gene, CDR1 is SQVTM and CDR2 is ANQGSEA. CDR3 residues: CSVGGAGGEQYF. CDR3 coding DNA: TGCAGCGTGGGAGGGGCAGGTGGGGAGCAGTACTTC.

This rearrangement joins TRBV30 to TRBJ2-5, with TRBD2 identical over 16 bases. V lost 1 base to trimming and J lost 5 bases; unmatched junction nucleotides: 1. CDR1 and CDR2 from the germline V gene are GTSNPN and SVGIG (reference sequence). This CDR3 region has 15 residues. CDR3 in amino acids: CAWSGGLAGGETQYF. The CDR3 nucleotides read TGTGCCTGGAGTGGGGGACTAGCGGGAGGGGAGACCCAGTACTTC.

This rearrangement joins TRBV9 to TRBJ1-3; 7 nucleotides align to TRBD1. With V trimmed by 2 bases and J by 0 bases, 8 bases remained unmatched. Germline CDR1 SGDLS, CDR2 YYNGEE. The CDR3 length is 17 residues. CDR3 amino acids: CASSVGGGTRSGNTIYF. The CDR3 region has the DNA TGTGCCAGCAGCGTCGGAGGGGGCACGCGCTCTGGAAACACCATATATTTT.

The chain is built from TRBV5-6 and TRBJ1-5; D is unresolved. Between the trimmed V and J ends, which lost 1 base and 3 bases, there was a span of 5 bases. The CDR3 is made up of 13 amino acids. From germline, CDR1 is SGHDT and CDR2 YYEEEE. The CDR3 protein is CASSLYINQPQHF. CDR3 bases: TGTGCCAGCAGCTTGTACATCAATCAGCCCCAGCATTTT.

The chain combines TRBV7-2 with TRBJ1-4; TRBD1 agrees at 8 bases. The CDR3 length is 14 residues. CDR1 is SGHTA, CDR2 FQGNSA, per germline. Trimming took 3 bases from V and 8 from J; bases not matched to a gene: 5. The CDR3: CASSFQGAGEKLFF. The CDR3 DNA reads TGTGCCAGCAGCTTCCAGGGGGCGGGGGAAAAACTGTTTTTT.

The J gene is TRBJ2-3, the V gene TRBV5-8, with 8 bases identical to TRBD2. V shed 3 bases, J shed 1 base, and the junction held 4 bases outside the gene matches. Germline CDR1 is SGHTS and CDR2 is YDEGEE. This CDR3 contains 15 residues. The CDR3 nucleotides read TGTGCCAGCAGCTGGGGTAGCGGGGGCACAGATACGCAGTATTTT. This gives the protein CASSWGSGGTDTQYF.

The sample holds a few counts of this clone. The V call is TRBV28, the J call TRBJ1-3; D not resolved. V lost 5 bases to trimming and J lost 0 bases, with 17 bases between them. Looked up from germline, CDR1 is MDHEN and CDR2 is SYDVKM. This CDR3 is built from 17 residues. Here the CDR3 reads CASSLNPDGSSGNTIYF. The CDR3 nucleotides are TGTGCCAGCAGTCTCAATCCTGACGGGAGCTCTGGAAACACCATATATTTT.

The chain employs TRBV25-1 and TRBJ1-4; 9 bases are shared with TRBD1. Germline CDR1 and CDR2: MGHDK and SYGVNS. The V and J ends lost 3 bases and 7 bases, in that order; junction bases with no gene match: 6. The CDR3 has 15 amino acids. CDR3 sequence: CASSDQTGGFEKLFF. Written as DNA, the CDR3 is TGTGCCAGCAGTGACCAAACAGGGGGCTTTGAAAAACTGTTTTTT.

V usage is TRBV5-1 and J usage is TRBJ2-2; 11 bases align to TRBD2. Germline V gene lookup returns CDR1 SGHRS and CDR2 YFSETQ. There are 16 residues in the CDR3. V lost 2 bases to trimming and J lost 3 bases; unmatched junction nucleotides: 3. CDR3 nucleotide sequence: TGCGCCAGCAGCTTAACTAGCGGGGGACACACCGGGGAGCTGTTTTTT. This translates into CASSLTSGGHTGELFF. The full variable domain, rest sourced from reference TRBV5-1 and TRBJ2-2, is KAGVTQTPRYLIKTRGQQVTLSCSPISGHRSVSWYQQTPGQGLQFLFEYFSETQRNKGNFPGRFSGRQFSNSRSEMNVSTLELGDSALYLCASSLTSGGHTGELFFGEGSRLTVL.

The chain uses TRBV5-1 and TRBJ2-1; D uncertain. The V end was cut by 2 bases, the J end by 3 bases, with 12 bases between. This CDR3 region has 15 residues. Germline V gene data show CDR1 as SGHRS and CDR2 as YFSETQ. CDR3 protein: CASSFGTTIYNEQFF. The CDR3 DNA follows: TGCGCCAGCAGCTTCGGCACTACGATCTACAATGAGCAGTTCTTC.

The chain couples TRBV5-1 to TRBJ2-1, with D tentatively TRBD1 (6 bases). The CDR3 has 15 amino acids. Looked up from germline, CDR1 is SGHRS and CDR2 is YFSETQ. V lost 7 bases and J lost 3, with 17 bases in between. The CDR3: CASAEQGPLYNEQFF. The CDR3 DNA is TGCGCCAGCGCAGAACAGGGTCCCCTCTACAATGAGCAGTTCTTC.

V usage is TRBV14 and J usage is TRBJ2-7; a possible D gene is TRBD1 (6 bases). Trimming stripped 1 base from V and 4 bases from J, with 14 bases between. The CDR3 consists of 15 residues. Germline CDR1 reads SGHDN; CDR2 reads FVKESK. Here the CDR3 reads CASSQGNRAHYEQYF. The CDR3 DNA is TGTGCCAGCAGCCAAGGAAACAGGGCGCATTACGAGCAGTACTTC.

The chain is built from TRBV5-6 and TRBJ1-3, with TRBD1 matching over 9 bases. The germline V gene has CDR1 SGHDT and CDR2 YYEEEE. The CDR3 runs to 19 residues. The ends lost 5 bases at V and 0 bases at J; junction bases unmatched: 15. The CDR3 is CASSTGTGFSYYSGNTIYF. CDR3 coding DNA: TGTGCCAGCAGTACCGGGACAGGGTTCAGCTACTACTCTGGAAACACCATATATTTT.

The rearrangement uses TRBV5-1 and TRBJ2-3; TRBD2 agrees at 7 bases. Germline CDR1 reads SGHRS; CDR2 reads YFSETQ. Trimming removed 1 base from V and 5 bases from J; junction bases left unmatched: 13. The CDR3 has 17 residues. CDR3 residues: CASSLIPGASGKDTQYF. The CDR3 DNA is TGCGCCAGCAGCTTGATTCCCGGGGCCAGCGGGAAAGATACGCAGTATTTT.

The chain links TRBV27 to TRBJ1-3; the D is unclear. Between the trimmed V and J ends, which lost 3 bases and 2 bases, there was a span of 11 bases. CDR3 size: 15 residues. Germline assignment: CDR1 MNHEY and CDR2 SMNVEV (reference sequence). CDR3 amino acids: CASSFGVAPGNTIYF. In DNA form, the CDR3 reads TGTGCCAGCAGTTTCGGTGTAGCTCCTGGAAACACCATATATTTT.

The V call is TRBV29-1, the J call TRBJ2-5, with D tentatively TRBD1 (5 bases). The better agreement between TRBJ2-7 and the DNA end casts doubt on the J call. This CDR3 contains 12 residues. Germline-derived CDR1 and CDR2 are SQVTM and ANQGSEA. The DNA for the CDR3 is TGCAGCGTTGTGGCAGGGCCCTACGAGCAGTACTTC. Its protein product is CSVVAGPYEQYF.

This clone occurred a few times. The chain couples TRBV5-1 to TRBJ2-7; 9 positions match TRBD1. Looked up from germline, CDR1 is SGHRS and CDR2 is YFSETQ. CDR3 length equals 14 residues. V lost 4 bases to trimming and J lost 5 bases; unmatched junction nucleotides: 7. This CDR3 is CASSMDRGENEQYF. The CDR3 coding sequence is TGCGCCAGCAGCATGGACAGGGGTGAGAACGAGCAGTACTTC.

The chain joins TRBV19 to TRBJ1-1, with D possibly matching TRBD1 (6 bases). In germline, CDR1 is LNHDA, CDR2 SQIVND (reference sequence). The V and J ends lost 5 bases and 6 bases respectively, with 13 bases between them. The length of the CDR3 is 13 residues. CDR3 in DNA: TGTGCCAGTAGTCCGCAGGGGAGGGCTGAAGCTTTCTTT. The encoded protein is CASSPQGRAEAFF.

CDR3 sequence (DNA): TGTGCCAGCAGCTTGGGGGCACAGGGGAATCAGCCCCAGCATTTT. Encoded protein: CASSLGAQGNQPQHF. This chain links TRBV5-6 with TRBJ1-5, with 7 bases aligning to TRBD1. Trimming took 0 bases from V and 4 from J; bases not matched to a gene: 4. CDR3 length: 15 amino acids. Per germline, CDR1 SGHDT and CDR2 YYEEEE.

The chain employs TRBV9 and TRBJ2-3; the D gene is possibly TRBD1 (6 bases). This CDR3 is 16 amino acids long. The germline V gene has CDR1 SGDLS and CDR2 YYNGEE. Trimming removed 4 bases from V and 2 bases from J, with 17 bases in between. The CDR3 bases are TGTGCCAGCAGCTACTCAGGGGTGGGGTACACAGATACGCAGTATTTT. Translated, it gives CASSYSGVGYTDTQYF. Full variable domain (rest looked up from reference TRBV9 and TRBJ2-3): DSGVTQTPKHLITATGQRVTLRCSPRSGDLSVYWYQQSLDQGLQFLIQYYNGEERAKGNILERFSAQQFPDLHSELNLSSLELGDSALYFCASSYSGVGYTDTQYFGPGTRLTVL.

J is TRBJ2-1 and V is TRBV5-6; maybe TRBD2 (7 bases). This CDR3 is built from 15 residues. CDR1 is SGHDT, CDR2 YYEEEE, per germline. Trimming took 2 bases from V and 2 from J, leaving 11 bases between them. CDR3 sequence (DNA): TGTGCCAGCAGCTTTAGGGGGGGCACCTACAATGAGCAGTTCTTC. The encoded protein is CASSFRGGTYNEQFF.

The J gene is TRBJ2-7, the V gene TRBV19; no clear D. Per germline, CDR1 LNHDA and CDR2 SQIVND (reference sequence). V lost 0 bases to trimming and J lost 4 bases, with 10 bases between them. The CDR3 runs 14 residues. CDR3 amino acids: CASSIDLVGYEQYF. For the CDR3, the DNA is TGTGCCAGTAGTATAGATCTAGTAGGATACGAGCAGTACTTC.

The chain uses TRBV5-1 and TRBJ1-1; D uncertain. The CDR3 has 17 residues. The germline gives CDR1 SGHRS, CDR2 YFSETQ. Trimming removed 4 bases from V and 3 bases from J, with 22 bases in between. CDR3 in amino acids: CASSPRGVKSPYTEAFF. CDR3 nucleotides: TGCGCCAGCAGCCCCCGCGGCGTGAAGTCCCCCTACACTGAAGCTTTCTTT. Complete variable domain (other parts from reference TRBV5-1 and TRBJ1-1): KAGVTQTPRYLIKTRGQQVTLSCSPISGHRSVSWYQQTPGQGLQFLFEYFSETQRNKGNFPGRFSGRQFSNSRSEMNVSTLELGDSALYLCASSPRGVKSPYTEAFFGQGTRLTVV.

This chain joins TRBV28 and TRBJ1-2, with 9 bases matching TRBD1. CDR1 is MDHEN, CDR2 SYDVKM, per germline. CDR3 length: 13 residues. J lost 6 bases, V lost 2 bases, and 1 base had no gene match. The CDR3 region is CASSLGQGNGYTF. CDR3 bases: TGTGCCAGCAGTTTAGGACAGGGGAATGGCTACACCTTC.

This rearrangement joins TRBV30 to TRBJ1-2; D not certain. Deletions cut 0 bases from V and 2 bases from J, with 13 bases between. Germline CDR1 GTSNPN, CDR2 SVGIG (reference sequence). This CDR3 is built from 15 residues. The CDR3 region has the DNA TGTGCCTGGAGTGTACGGGGTTACGCGAACTATGGCTACACCTTC. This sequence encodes CAWSVRGYANYGYTF.

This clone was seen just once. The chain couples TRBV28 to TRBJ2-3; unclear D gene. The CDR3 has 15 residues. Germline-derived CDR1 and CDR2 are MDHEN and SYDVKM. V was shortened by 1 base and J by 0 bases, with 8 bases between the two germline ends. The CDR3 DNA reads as TGTGCCAGCAGTTTATCCCTAGACAGCACAGATACGCAGTATTTT. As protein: CASSLSLDSTDTQYF.